The clone carrying this T cell receptor (beta chain) was picked up many times. Its antigen is undetermined. This specimen belongs to a study of CD8+ T cells in alopecia areata. General study points: In patients, TCRs were shared less clearly than in mice, and HLA may possibly be involved. Besides other cells, scalp samples also yield sequences of resident alphabeta T cells from normal skin.

Reverse transcribed after extraction, RNA yielded cDNA as the sequencing template. The method was immunoSEQ multiplex PCR; TCRdb's version includes in-frame clones alone and lacks a portion of them. Here the sample spans around 190,000 clones, around three fifths being singletons. The researchers isolated CD4+ and CD8+ T cells from PBMCs by sorting. Germline V gene data show CDR1 as SEHNR and CDR2 as FQNEAQ (reference sequence). The V segment lost 5 bases and the J segment 5 bases; nucleotides outside the gene matches: 6. The CDR3 loop spans 15 amino acids. The source of this sequence is a human donor in good health. What was sequenced was CD8+ T cells sorted from blood. This chain joins TRBV7-9 and TRBJ2-7; 13 bases line up with TRBD2. In DNA, the CDR3 is TGTGCCAGCAGCGCACTAGCGGGGGGGCCTCACGAGCAGTACTTC. Its translation is CASSALAGGPHEQYF.